The rows below give T cell receptor beta chains drawn from one sample of a study of T cell responses to AZD1222 COVID-19 vaccine. Clones were read by immunoSEQ multiplex PCR, and TCRdb kept only the in-frame ones, dropping some. This sample carries about 150,000 clones, over 75% of them seen once, and the ten largest clones take over 1.5%. The specimen was peripheral blood, collected on day 0 of AZD1222 vaccination. The receptors come from an adult in good health. Each CDR3 is given with its conserved first and last residue. The order of the fields is V gene, CDR3 length, D gene, clone size, J gene, CDR3 protein, CDR3 DNA. A D gene is named only where the DNA matches it firmly. The size entry is marked missing in some rows and otherwise reads once, few, many or a size class.

>TRBV6-5|16|NA|NA|TRBJ1-1
CASSYGNSVVSTEAFF
TGTGCCAGCAGTTACGGGAATTCGGTGGTCAGCACTGAAGCTTTCTTT
>TRBV27|14|NA|NA|TRBJ1-1
CASSLSGGNTEAFF
TGTGCCAGCAGTTTATCGGGGGGGAACACTGAAGCTTTCTTT
>TRBV6-5|13|NA|NA|TRBJ1-1
CASSRRENTEAFF
TGTGCCAGCAGTCGCAGAGAGAACACTGAAGCTTTCTTT
>TRBV19|20|TRBD2|NA|TRBJ2-1
CASSTFYMGTGTSGYNEQFF
TGTGCCAGTAGTACCTTCTACATGGGAACCGGGACTAGCGGCTACAATGAGCAGTTCTTC
>TRBV4-1|14|NA|few|TRBJ1-1
CASSLIGQTTEAFF
TGCGCCAGCAGCCTGATCGGACAGACCACTGAAGCTTTCTTT
>TRBV19|14|NA|once|TRBJ1-1
CASSIPNSGTEAFF
TGTGCCAGTAGCATCCCGAATTCGGGCACTGAAGCTTTCTTT
>TRBV29-1|17|TRBD2|NA|TRBJ2-3
CSVEDVGLAGVPDTQYF
TGCAGCGTTGAAGACGTCGGACTAGCGGGAGTCCCAGATACGCAGTATTTT
>TRBV7-6|15|NA|NA|TRBJ1-5
CASSPLTGINQPQHF
TGTGCCAGCAGCCCCCTAACAGGTATCAATCAGCCCCAGCATTTT
>TRBV18|14|TRBD1|NA|TRBJ1-2
CASSPRLGTGFESF
TGTGCCAGCTCACCCAGACTCGGGACAGGGTTCGAGTCCTTC
>TRBV14|14|NA|NA|TRBJ1-1
CASSRRWVVTEAFF
TGTGCCAGCAGCCGTCGTTGGGTCGTCACTGAAGCTTTCTTT
>TRBV6-5|15|TRBD2|NA|TRBJ2-7
CASRPGLAAYYEQYF
TGTGCCAGCAGACCCGGACTAGCGGCCTACTACGAGCAGTACTTC
>TRBV18|12|NA|few|TRBJ2-7
CASSTPSYEQYF
TGTGCCAGCTCCACCCCCTCCTACGAGCAGTACTTC
>TRBV15|15|NA|NA|TRBJ1-5
CATSREIRGDQPQHF
TGTGCCACCAGCAGAGAGATCAGGGGCGATCAGCCCCAGCATTTT
>TRBV5-1|15|NA|NA|TRBJ1-5
CASSLEGLSNQPQHF
TGCGCCAGCAGCTTGGAGGGTCTGAGCAATCAGCCCCAGCATTTT
>TRBV6-5|13|NA|NA|TRBJ1-1
CASTESRYTEAFF
TGTGCCAGCACCGAGAGTCGGTACACTGAAGCTTTCTTT
>TRBV9|14|NA|few|TRBJ2-5
CASSVGGWQETQYF
TGTGCCAGCAGCGTCGGAGGGTGGCAAGAGACCCAGTACTTC
>TRBV7-2|13|TRBD2|NA|TRBJ2-7
CASSFYGTNEQYF
TGTGCCAGCAGCTTCTACGGGACTAACGAGCAGTACTTC
>TRBV5-6|13|NA|NA|TRBJ1-4
CASSLAHGEKLFF
TGTGCCAGCAGCTTGGCGCACGGTGAAAAACTGTTTTTT
>TRBV4-1|15|NA|NA|TRBJ2-5
CASSQDVAREETQYF
TGCGCCAGCAGCCAAGATGTCGCCAGGGAGGAGACCCAGTACTTC
>TRBV27|19|NA|NA|TRBJ1-2
CASSFSLGRGARKVSGYTF
TGTGCCAGCAGTTTTAGCCTCGGACGGGGTGCTAGGAAGGTTTCAGGCTACACCTTC
>TRBV9|18|NA|NA|TRBJ2-6
CASSRSGWSSSGANVLTF
TGTGCCAGCAGCCGTAGTGGTTGGTCGAGCTCTGGGGCCAACGTCCTGACTTTC
>TRBV9|14|NA|once|TRBJ1-2
CASSPRTEIGGYTF
TGTGCCAGCAGCCCTCGGACAGAGATCGGTGGCTACACCTTC
>TRBV2|14|TRBD1|NA|TRBJ2-7
CASSARDRNYEQYF
TGTGCCAGCAGCGCTCGGGACAGAAATTACGAGCAGTACTTC